One and the same sample provided the 32 T cell receptor beta chains below, sequenced in a study of blood T cell repertoires in COVID-19. This table comes from immunoSEQ multiplex PCR, and its TCRdb copy is limited to in-frame clones, with some not included. The profile shows 150,000 to 200,000 clones, more than 80% of them singletons. Sequencing input: PBMCs or T cells enriched from blood (not recorded which). Every receptor here comes from a man in his forties or fifties who had recovered from COVID-19.

The CDR3 nucleotides read TGTGCCAGCAGTTTATCTTTAGGGGGTAGCAATCAGCCCCAGCATTTT. Protein sequence: CASSLSLGGSNQPQHF. The chain carries TRBV27 and TRBJ1-5, with D maybe TRBD1 (6 bases). The V end lost 0 bases, the J end lost 0 bases, and 9 bases lay between the germline ends. This CDR3 is built from 16 residues. In germline, CDR1 is MNHEY, CDR2 SMNVEV (reference sequence).

In nucleotides, the CDR3 is TGTGCCAGCAGCCAAGTCCAAGGGGACGAGCAGTACTTC. It is translated as CASSQVQGDEQYF. The J gene is TRBJ2-7, the V gene TRBV3-1 (or the pseudogene TRBV3-2), with D perhaps TRBD1 (5 bases). Germline V gives CDR1 LGHDT, CDR2 YNNKEL (reference sequence). V lost 1 base and J lost 5, with 9 bases in between. The CDR3 is made up of 13 amino acids.

The CDR3 bases are TGTGCCAGCAGCGTAGACGAGGGGGCTGGAGAGACCCAGTACTTC. Its translation is CASSVDEGAGETQYF. The gene calls are TRBV9 and TRBJ2-5; TRBD1 agrees at 7 bases. This CDR3 has 15 amino acids. The trim removed 0 bases at V and 4 bases at J, leaving 6 bases unmatched. Per germline, CDR1 SGDLS and CDR2 YYNGEE.

This chain links TRBV24-1 with TRBJ1-2, with D possibly being TRBD1 (6 bases). The CDR3 contains 14 residues. The V end lost 4 bases, the J end lost 7 bases, and 15 bases lay between the germline ends. CDR1 is KGHDR, CDR2 SFDVKD, per germline. Written as DNA, the CDR3 is TGTGCCACCAGTGAGACAACAGGGTCGGTTGGCTACACCTTC. Residues: CATSETTGSVGYTF.

The chain combines TRBV19 with TRBJ1-2, with 8 nucleotides matching TRBD1. The germline V gene has CDR1 LNHDA and CDR2 SQIVND (reference sequence). J was trimmed by 0 bases and V by 5 bases; bases with no gene match: 5. CDR3 size: 15 residues. The chain's CDR3 is CASSVDRGANYGYTF. The CDR3 region has the DNA TGTGCCAGTAGTGTTGACAGGGGTGCTAACTATGGCTACACCTTC. The full variable domain, in which reference TRBV19 and TRBJ1-2 provide the parts outside the CDR3, is DGGITQSPKYLFRKEGQNVTLSCEQNLNHDAMYWYRQDPGQGLRLIYYSQIVNDFQKGDIAEGYSVSREKKESFPLTVTSAQKNPTAFYLCASSVDRGANYGYTFGSGTRLTVV.

DNA of the CDR3: TGCGCCAGCAGCTTGGCCGGAGGGGGCAATCAGCCCCAGCATTTT. Encoded protein: CASSLAGGGNQPQHF. This chain uses TRBV5-1 with TRBJ1-5; perhaps TRBD1 as D (5 bases). The germline gives CDR1 SGHRS, CDR2 YFSETQ. The V end lost 0 bases, the J end lost 2 bases, and 9 bases lay between the germline ends. The CDR3 extends over 15 amino acids.

Ten or more counts support this clone. V usage is TRBV19 and J usage is TRBJ1-5; D is uncertain. The V end lost 3 bases, the J end lost 2 bases, and 11 bases lay between the germline ends. The CDR3 is made up of 15 amino acids. CDR1 LNHDA and CDR2 SQIVND come from the germline V gene (reference sequence). The CDR3 DNA sequence: TGTGCCAGTAGTATCGGGGAGCATGGCAATCAGCCCCAGCATTTT. Its translation is CASSIGEHGNQPQHF.

The rearrangement uses TRBV11-2 and TRBJ1-1; D unclear. V lost 3 bases and J lost 1, with 6 bases in between. This CDR3 has 13 amino acids. The germline CDR1 and CDR2 sequences are SGHAT and FQNNGV. CDR3 DNA: TGTGCCAGCAGCTTCGGTGGGAACACTGAAGCTTTCTTT. The encoded protein is CASSFGGNTEAFF.

V gene TRBV7-2 combines with J gene TRBJ2-1, with D perhaps matching TRBD1 (5 bases). The CDR3 sequence is 15 residues long. Looked up from germline, CDR1 is SGHTA and CDR2 is FQGNSA. V was pared by 5 bases and J by 1 base, with 12 bases between. The CDR3 region is CASSPRQSSYNEQFF. CDR3 coding DNA: TGTGCCAGCAGCCCTAGACAGTCTTCCTACAATGAGCAGTTCTTC.

This clone appeared a few times. The chain links TRBV11-2 to TRBJ2-3; 8 nucleotides align to TRBD2. V dropped 3 bases and J dropped 3; count of bases not matched to a gene: 11. Germline values: CDR1 SGHAT, CDR2 FQNNGV. CDR3 length: 17 amino acids. CDR3 residues: CASSLGVLAGGTDTQYF. CDR3 in DNA: TGTGCCAGCAGCTTGGGGGTCCTAGCGGGTGGGACAGATACGCAGTATTTT.

This clone was detected once. This sequence joins TRBV12-3 or TRBV12-4 and TRBJ2-7; a possible D gene is TRBD1 (5 bases). V lost 2 bases and J lost 5, with 10 bases in between. The CDR3 contains 13 residues. CDR3 DNA: TGTGCCAGCAGTTTACGGCAGGGCCACGAGCAGTACTTC. Encoded protein: CASSLRQGHEQYF.

This clone was seen only once. The V call is TRBV29-1, the J call TRBJ1-1, with 8 bases fitting TRBD1. The germline gives CDR1 SQVTM, CDR2 ANQGSEA. V lost 7 bases, J lost 0 bases, and 4 bases stayed unmatched. CDR3 length: 13 amino acids. CDR3 sequence (DNA): TGCAGCGGCCGGACAGGGCTGAACACTGAAGCTTTCTTT. Its translation is CSGRTGLNTEAFF.

The chain carries TRBV12-3 or TRBV12-4 and TRBJ1-1; D remains ambiguous. The V end lost 8 bases, the J end lost 6 bases, and 10 bases lay between the germline ends. CDR3 length: 11 amino acids. CDR3 sequence reads: CASYLGAEAFF. CDR3 coding DNA: TGTGCCAGCTATCTCGGGGCTGAAGCTTTCTTT.

The chain carries TRBV30 and TRBJ1-5; D gene unclear. Germline loops: CDR1 GTSNPN, CDR2 SVGIG (reference sequence). V was pared by 7 bases and J by 0 bases, with 10 bases between. The CDR3 runs to 13 residues. The CDR3 DNA follows: TGTGCCTCCGGGGAGAATAGCAATCAGCCCCAGCATTTT. Its translation: CASGENSNQPQHF. The whole variable domain, remainder taken from reference TRBV30 and TRBJ1-5, is SQTIHQWPATLVQPVGSPLSLECTVEGTSNPNLYWYRQAAGRGLQLLFYSVGIGQISSEVPQNLSASRPQDRQFILSSKKLLLSDSGFYLCASGENSNQPQHFGDGTRLSIL.

CDR3 DNA sequence: TGCGCCAGCAGTGAGTCCTTAGCGGGGGGCCGGAATGAGCAGTTCTTC. Translating gives CASSESLAGGRNEQFF. This chain uses TRBV10-1 with TRBJ2-1, with 10 positions matching TRBD2. The germline gives CDR1 WNHNN, CDR2 SYGVQD (reference sequence). With V trimmed by 0 bases and J by 7 bases, 6 bases remained unmatched. This CDR3 is built from 16 residues.

The chain combines TRBV11-3 with TRBJ2-1; a possible D gene is TRBD1 (6 bases). This CDR3 contains 16 residues. CDR1 SGHNT and CDR2 YENEEA come from the germline V gene. V lost 7 bases and J lost 6, with 22 bases in between. This CDR3 reads CASTPHWGPQGNEQFF. CDR3 bases: TGTGCCAGCACCCCCCATTGGGGCCCACAGGGCAATGAGCAGTTCTTC.

V is TRBV2 and J is TRBJ2-1; 8 nucleotides align to TRBD2. This CDR3 region has 17 residues. V dropped 4 bases and J dropped 0; count of bases not matched to a gene: 8. CDR1 and CDR2 from the germline V gene are SNHLY and FYNNEI. The CDR3 loop is CASSVQSGGLSYNEQFF. CDR3 DNA: TGTGCCAGCAGTGTGCAGAGCGGGGGCCTCTCCTACAATGAGCAGTTCTTC.

The V gene is TRBV7-2, the J gene TRBJ2-7; 8 nucleotides align to TRBD2. The V segment lost 4 bases and the J segment 4 bases; nucleotides outside the gene matches: 18. Germline assignment: CDR1 SGHTA and CDR2 FQGNSA. The CDR3 covers 18 residues. This CDR3 reads CASSSRAGGAGGQYEQYF. CDR3 nucleotide sequence: TGTGCCAGCAGCTCCCGAGCAGGAGGGGCGGGAGGCCAGTACGAGCAGTACTTC.

The V gene is TRBV5-1, the J gene TRBJ2-6; 7 bases match TRBD1. Germline values: CDR1 SGHRS, CDR2 YFSETQ. This CDR3 spans 17 amino acids. V lost 4 bases and J lost 0; bases outside the gene matches: 7. CDR3 bases: TGCGCCAGCAGCCGAGACAGGGTGAACTCTGGGGCCAACGTCCTGACTTTC. This gives the protein CASSRDRVNSGANVLTF.

This chain connects TRBV10-3 to TRBJ1-1; 8 bases are shared with TRBD1. The V and J ends lost 6 bases and 1 base, in that order; junction bases with no gene match: 7. Germline values: CDR1 ENHRY, CDR2 SYGVKD. The CDR3 extends over 15 amino acids. The DNA for the CDR3 is TGTGCCATCAGCCCATCAGGGGGCGCGAACACTGAAGCTTTCTTT. Translated, it gives CAISPSGGANTEAFF.

The chain links TRBV30 to TRBJ1-6; D is unclear. The CDR3 sequence is 15 residues long. Germline values: CDR1 GTSNPN, CDR2 SVGIG (reference sequence). V lost 3 bases to trimming and J lost 2 bases, with 11 bases between them. DNA of the CDR3: TGTGCCTGGAGGGAGGGATTCCCCTATAATTCACCCCTCCACTTT. Translated, it gives CAWREGFPYNSPLHF.

J is TRBJ2-4 and V is TRBV4-1; D is possibly TRBD1 (5 bases). The V end was cut by 2 bases, the J end by 0 bases, with 8 bases between. The germline V gene has CDR1 MGHRA and CDR2 YSYEKL. The CDR3 is 15 amino acids. CDR3 in DNA: TGCGCCAGCAGCCAAACAGGCGTAGCCAAAAACATTCAGTACTTC. Translating it yields CASSQTGVAKNIQYF.

This chain joins TRBV28 and TRBJ2-7; TRBD1 might be the D (6 bases). Germline assignment: CDR1 MDHEN and CDR2 SYDVKM. The CDR3 consists of 15 residues. The ends were cut back, 4 bases at V and 2 bases at J, with 15 bases in the middle. The CDR3 reads CASSSLRTATYEQYF. The DNA of the CDR3 is TGTGCCAGCAGTTCGCTCCGGACAGCGACCTACGAGCAGTACTTC.

This chain joins TRBV30 and TRBJ2-1; 12 nucleotides match TRBD2. There are 17 residues in the CDR3. CDR1 GTSNPN and CDR2 SVGIG come from the germline V gene (reference sequence). J lost 3 bases, V lost 0 bases, and 6 bases had no gene match. The CDR3 protein is CAWSVHRTSGVYNEQFF. The CDR3 coding sequence is TGTGCCTGGAGTGTACACAGGACTAGCGGGGTCTACAATGAGCAGTTCTTC. The variable domain in full, completed from reference TRBV30 and TRBJ2-1, reads SQTIHQWPATLVQPVGSPLSLECTVEGTSNPNLYWYRQAAGRGLQLLFYSVGIGQISSEVPQNLSASRPQDRQFILSSKKLLLSDSGFYLCAWSVHRTSGVYNEQFFGPGTRLTVL.

The chain links TRBV9 to TRBJ1-1, with TRBD1 as a possible D gene (6 bases). Trimming cost V 4 bases and J 6 bases, with 19 bases left between them. CDR3 size: 15 residues. The germline CDR1 and CDR2 sequences are SGDLS and YYNGEE. For the CDR3, the DNA is TGTGCCAGCAGCCCTTCGGCAGGGGTCACCGCTGAAGCTTTCTTT. It translates to CASSPSAGVTAEAFF. Using reference TRBV9 and TRBJ1-1 for the parts outside the CDR3, the full variable domain is DSGVTQTPKHLITATGQRVTLRCSPRSGDLSVYWYQQSLDQGLQFLIQYYNGEERAKGNILERFSAQQFPDLHSELNLSSLELGDSALYFCASSPSAGVTAEAFFGQGTRLTVV.

DNA of the CDR3: TGTGCCAGCAGCTTATCACAGGGGGCGCGGAAGGGCTACACCTTC. It codes for CASSLSQGARKGYTF. The rearrangement joins TRBV7-2 to TRBJ1-2, with 9 bases lining up with TRBD1. Germline V gene lookup returns CDR1 SGHTA and CDR2 FQGNSA. This CDR3 is built from 15 residues. V shed 2 bases, J shed 8 bases, and the junction held 9 bases outside the gene matches. Full variable domain (rest looked up from reference TRBV7-2 and TRBJ1-2): GAGVSQSPSNKVTEKGKDVELRCDPISGHTALYWYRQSLGQGLEFLIYFQGNSAPDKSGLPSDRFSAERTGGSVSTLTIQRTQQEDSAVYLCASSLSQGARKGYTFGSGTRLTVV.

CDR3: CAWRGLKVGGWTEAFF. The CDR3 nucleotides read TGTGCCTGGAGGGGGCTCAAAGTCGGGGGATGGACTGAAGCTTTCTTT. This chain joins TRBV30 and TRBJ1-1, with D maybe TRBD1 (5 bases). Germline V lookup: CDR1 GTSNPN, CDR2 SVGIG (reference sequence). V dropped 3 bases and J dropped 5 bases, with 22 bases sitting between them. CDR3 length: 16 residues.

The V and J genes are TRBV21-1 and TRBJ2-2; the table's TRBD1 call for D was not verified on the DNA. TRBV21-1 is an annotated pseudogene. CDR3 size: 20 residues. As DNA, the CDR3 is TGTGCCAGCAGATCAGACAGGGTGACAGCCCGATCACTAAACACCGGGGAGCTGTTTTTT. Amino acid sequence: CASRSDRVTARSLNTGELFF.

The rearrangement joins TRBV2 to TRBJ1-2; D is ambiguous. Germline V gene lookup returns CDR1 SNHLY and CDR2 FYNNEI. There are 17 residues in the CDR3. Trimming cost V 4 bases and J 6 bases, with 24 bases left between them. CDR3 DNA: TGTGCCAGCAGTGTCTTCGGGGTTTTCGCCTCTCTCGATGGCTACACCTTC. Its protein product is CASSVFGVFASLDGYTF.

The chain uses TRBV30 and TRBJ2-7; D ambiguous. The germline V gene has CDR1 GTSNPN and CDR2 SVGIG (reference sequence). This CDR3 contains 11 residues. V lost 3 bases and J lost 3, with 6 bases in between. As DNA, the CDR3 is TGTGCCTGGAGCAGCGACTACGAGCAGTACTTC. It specifies CAWSSDYEQYF. Full variable domain (outside the CDR3, taken from reference TRBV30 and TRBJ2-7): SQTIHQWPATLVQPVGSPLSLECTVEGTSNPNLYWYRQAAGRGLQLLFYSVGIGQISSEVPQNLSASRPQDRQFILSSKKLLLSDSGFYLCAWSSDYEQYFGPGTRLTVT.

The chain is built from TRBV25-1 and TRBJ1-2; weak D call: TRBD1 (5 bases). Germline-derived CDR1 and CDR2 are MGHDK and SYGVNS. The CDR3 runs to 16 residues. Trimming took 3 bases from V and 5 from J, leaving 19 bases between them. CDR3 DNA: TGTGCCAGCAGTGATATCCTTACGGGGGGAGGATATGGCTACACCTTC. Translated, it gives CASSDILTGGGYGYTF.

V usage is TRBV2 and J usage is TRBJ2-7; D is unresolved. From germline, CDR1 is SNHLY and CDR2 FYNNEI. CDR3 length: 12 amino acids. The V and J ends lost 5 bases and 3 bases respectively, with 8 bases between them. The CDR3 is CASSRDIYEQYF. In nucleotides, the CDR3 is TGTGCCAGCAGTAGAGACATCTACGAGCAGTACTTC.